Included here is one T cell receptor (beta chain) sequence, with context. The germline V gene has CDR1 SGHDT and CDR2 YYEEEE. V trimming: 4 bases; J trimming: 4 bases; junction bases outside the gene matches: 4. This CDR3 region has 14 residues. TCRdb keeps only in-frame clones here, not all; method: immunoSEQ multiplex PCR. In the table there are approximately 60,000 clones, approximately 86% of which are singletons. The data are from a study of technical replicates of blood from a handful of donors. This TCR was recovered from a human donor in good health. Some clones in this sample may be carry-over from other donors' samples. The sequenced sample was PBMCs. The V gene is TRBV5-6, the J gene TRBJ2-1, with TRBD1 matching 8 bases. The chain's CDR3 is CASSQGASYNEQFF. DNA of the CDR3: TGTGCCAGCAGCCAGGGGGCGTCGTACAATGAGCAGTTCTTC.